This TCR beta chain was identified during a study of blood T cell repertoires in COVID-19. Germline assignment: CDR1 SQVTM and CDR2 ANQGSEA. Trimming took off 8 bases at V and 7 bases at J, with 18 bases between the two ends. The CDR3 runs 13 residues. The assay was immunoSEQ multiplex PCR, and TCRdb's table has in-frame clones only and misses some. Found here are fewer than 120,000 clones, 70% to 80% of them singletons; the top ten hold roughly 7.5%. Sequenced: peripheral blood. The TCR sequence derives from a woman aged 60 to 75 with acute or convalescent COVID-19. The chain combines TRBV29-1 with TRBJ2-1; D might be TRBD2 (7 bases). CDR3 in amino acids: CSTWGGSGNEQFF. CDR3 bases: TGCAGCACGTGGGGGGGCAGTGGTAATGAGCAGTTCTTC.